A single sample is the source of the 32 T cell receptor beta chains below, sequenced in a study of blood T cell repertoires in COVID-19. Profiled with immunoSEQ multiplex PCR; TCRdb holds only in-frame clones, not every one. Of about 60,000 clones in the sample, approximately 85% were seen once. The sequenced sample consisted of peripheral blood. The receptors derive from a human donor in a cohort sampled during active COVID-19.

The chain uses TRBV11-2 and TRBJ1-1, with 10 bases that match TRBD1. Germline V CDR1 and CDR2: SGHAT, FQNNGV. The trim removed 4 bases at V and 4 bases at J, leaving 6 bases unmatched. This CDR3 contains 15 residues. The CDR3: CASSSTGTGVTEAFF. Here the CDR3 DNA reads TGTGCCAGCAGCTCAACCGGGACAGGGGTCACTGAAGCTTTCTTT.

This clone was recorded a few times. The chain couples TRBV20-1 to TRBJ1-2; TRBD1 agrees at 9 bases. The ends lost 6 bases at V and 8 bases at J; junction bases unmatched: 4. Germline CDR1 DFQATT, CDR2 SNEGSKA (reference sequence). This CDR3 contains 11 residues. This chain's CDR3 is CSAKGQGGYTF. CDR3 bases: TGCAGTGCCAAGGGACAGGGAGGCTACACCTTC.

This clone was detected many times. The chain has TRBV2 and TRBJ2-2, with D possibly matching TRBD2 (6 bases). The V end was cut by 4 bases, the J end by 1 base, with 10 bases between. This CDR3 has 15 amino acids. Germline values: CDR1 SNHLY, CDR2 FYNNEI. The CDR3 sequence is CASSASGRNTGELFF. CDR3 DNA: TGTGCCAGCAGTGCTTCCGGGAGGAACACCGGGGAGCTGTTTTTT.

This clone was seen just once. The chain employs TRBV5-6 and TRBJ2-7; D is perhaps TRBD1 (5 bases). The CDR3 consists of 15 residues. Germline CDR1 reads SGHDT; CDR2 reads YYEEEE. Deletions cut 1 base from V and 7 bases from J, with 18 bases between. CDR3 region: CASSLRQGTLGEQYF. The CDR3 coding sequence is TGTGCCAGCAGCTTGCGTCAGGGTACCCTCGGAGAGCAGTACTTC.

The J gene is TRBJ2-1, the V gene TRBV18, with 12 bases that match TRBD1. V gave up 1 base and J gave up 6 bases; unmatched junction bases: 10. The CDR3 runs 18 residues. Germline CDR1 KGHSH, CDR2 LQKENI. The CDR3: CASSPQLPGQGARNEQFF. CDR3 DNA: TGTGCCAGCTCACCACAACTACCGGGACAGGGGGCTCGCAATGAGCAGTTCTTC.

J is TRBJ1-1 and V is TRBV18, with unresolved D. Between the trimmed V and J ends, which lost 4 bases and 4 bases, there was a span of 16 bases. This CDR3 has 15 amino acids. Germline-derived CDR1 and CDR2 are KGHSH and LQKENI. This CDR3 is CASSREGGRSTEAFF. Here the CDR3 DNA reads TGTGCCAGCTCACGAGAGGGAGGGAGGTCCACTGAAGCTTTCTTT.

Written as DNA, the CDR3 is TGTGCCAGTAGCCGAAGGGGGCAGGGATTTAACAATCAGCCCCAGCATTTT. This sequence encodes CASSRRGQGFNNQPQHF. This chain links TRBV19 with TRBJ1-5; 7 nucleotides line up with TRBD1. Germline CDR1 is LNHDA and CDR2 is SQIVND (reference sequence). With V trimmed by 6 bases and J by 3 bases, 14 bases remained unmatched. This CDR3 comprises 17 residues.

There are a few counts of this clone. The chain combines TRBV1 with TRBJ2-7; the table calls TRBD2, which could not be checked here. TRBV1 is a pseudogene. CDR3 length: 14 amino acids. CDR3 in DNA: TGCACCAGCAGCCAAGATGCGACTTCGAGGGAGCAGTACTTC. It codes for CTSSQDATSREQYF.

The genes are TRBV20-1 and TRBJ2-5; a weak D match, TRBD2 (5 bases). In germline, CDR1 is DFQATT, CDR2 SNEGSKA (reference sequence). Trimming removed 3 bases from V and 0 bases from J, with 8 bases in between. The CDR3 sequence is 13 residues long. CDR3 sequence: CSASSGDQETQYF. CDR3 nucleotide sequence: TGCAGTGCTAGTTCCGGGGACCAAGAGACCCAGTACTTC.

This sequence joins TRBV18 and TRBJ1-5; D uncertain. Deletions cut 3 bases from V and 3 bases from J, with 15 bases between. Germline CDR1 and CDR2: KGHSH and LQKENI. The CDR3 totals 16 residues. CDR3 bases: TGTGCCAGCTCACCCTCGGGAGGGTTTAACAATCAGCCCCAGCATTTT. Residues: CASSPSGGFNNQPQHF. The full variable domain, with the rest looked up from reference TRBV18 and TRBJ1-5, is NAGVMQNPRHLVRRRGQEARLRCSPMKGHSHVYWYRQLPEEGLKFMVYLQKENIIDESGMPKERFSAEFPKEGPSILRIQQVVRGDSAAYFCASSPSGGFNNQPQHFGDGTRLSIL.

This clone was counted only a few times. The V call is TRBV6-6, the J call TRBJ2-1, with D possibly being TRBD1 (6 bases). Per the germline V gene, CDR1 is MNHNY and CDR2 is SVGAGI (reference sequence). The CDR3 extends over 13 amino acids. Deletions cut 11 bases from V and 5 bases from J, with 16 bases between. CDR3 sequence reads: CASRAGDNNEQFF. In nucleotides, the CDR3 is TGTGCCTCCAGGGCAGGGGACAACAATGAGCAGTTCTTC.

This clone was counted a single time. This sequence joins TRBV12-5 and TRBJ2-3; maybe TRBD2 (6 bases). The V gene lost 5 bases and the J gene lost 3 bases, with 15 bases spanning the gap. The CDR3 is 15 amino acids. Germline loops: CDR1 LGHNT, CDR2 FRNRAP. The CDR3 coding sequence is TGTGCTAGTGGTCCTGGGACTCTCCCAACAGATACGCAGTATTTT. This codes for CASGPGTLPTDTQYF.

This clone has a handful of counts. V usage is TRBV19 and J usage is TRBJ1-1, with a weak D call TRBD1 (5 bases). Germline V gene sequence: CDR1 LNHDA, CDR2 SQIVND (reference sequence). V was clipped by 2 bases and J by 11 bases, with 15 bases between them. This CDR3 region has 13 residues. The CDR3 is CASSINGAPKAFF. The DNA of the CDR3 is TGTGCCAGTAGTATAAATGGGGCTCCTAAGGCTTTCTTT.

This clone was seen once. The CDR3 is CASSPTGSAVTEAFF. CDR3 nucleotide sequence: TGTGCCAGCAGCCCGACCGGATCGGCGGTCACTGAAGCTTTCTTT. This sequence joins TRBV3-1 (or the pseudogene TRBV3-2) and TRBJ1-1; D not resolved. The CDR3 spans 15 residues. Trimming took off 4 bases at V and 4 bases at J, with 16 bases between the two ends. CDR1 and CDR2 (germline): LGHDT, YNNKEL (reference sequence).

This CDR3 is CASSQEAISYEQYF. The CDR3 coding sequence is TGTGCCAGCAGCCAAGAGGCCATCTCCTACGAGCAGTACTTC. The chain uses TRBV14 and TRBJ2-7; D ambiguous. Per the germline V gene, CDR1 is SGHDN and CDR2 is FVKESK. The germline V and J ends were trimmed by 0 bases and 0 bases, with 6 bases remaining between them. The CDR3 has 14 residues. The full variable domain, rest sourced from reference TRBV14 and TRBJ2-7, is EAGVTQFPSHSVIEKGQTVTLRCDPISGHDNLYWYRRVMGKEIKFLLHFVKESKQDESGMPNNRFLAERTGGTYSTLKVQPAELEDSGVYFCASSQEAISYEQYFGPGTRLTVT.

The chain carries TRBV9 and TRBJ1-2; the match to TRBD1 covers 10 bases. V trimming: 3 bases; J trimming: 8 bases; junction bases outside the gene matches: 13. The germline V gene encodes CDR1 SGDLS and CDR2 YYNGEE. The length of the CDR3 is 16 residues. CDR3 region: CASSDRDRGLMRGYTF. CDR3 nucleotides: TGTGCCAGCAGCGACCGGGACAGGGGCTTAATGCGCGGCTACACCTTC.

The V and J genes are TRBV29-1 and TRBJ2-3; 9 nucleotides line up with TRBD2. V lost 4 bases to trimming and J lost 4 bases; unmatched junction nucleotides: 9. Germline V gene lookup returns CDR1 SQVTM and CDR2 ANQGSEA. The CDR3 consists of 15 residues. The CDR3 region has the DNA TGCAGCGTTGGTAGGACTAGCGAAAGCGCAGATACGCAGTATTTT. Translation gives CSVGRTSESADTQYF.

V is TRBV12-3 or TRBV12-4 and J is TRBJ2-7; D perhaps matches TRBD2 (5 bases). The germline V and J ends were trimmed by 0 bases and 6 bases, with 9 bases remaining between them. This CDR3 spans 13 amino acids. This CDR3 is CASSLARGREQYF. CDR3 sequence (DNA): TGTGCCAGCAGTTTAGCGCGAGGGCGCGAGCAGTACTTC.

The rearrangement joins TRBV7-8 to TRBJ2-1; 10 bases align to TRBD1. The germline V gene encodes CDR1 SGHVS and CDR2 FQNEAQ. With 5 bases clipped from V and 4 bases from J, the junction kept 5 bases outside the gene matches. The CDR3 loop spans 15 amino acids. As DNA, the CDR3 is TGTGCCAGCAGCCCCAGACAGGGGGCTTACAATGAGCAGTTCTTC. Translation: CASSPRQGAYNEQFF.

This clone was found a few times. The chain is built from TRBV5-4 and TRBJ1-1, with 7 positions matching TRBD1. V lost 8 bases and J lost 3; bases outside the gene matches: 7. CDR1 and CDR2 (germline): SGHNT, YYREEE (reference sequence). The length of the CDR3 is 13 residues. The CDR3 is CASHRGSDTEAFF. CDR3 sequence (DNA): TGTGCCAGTCACAGGGGTAGCGACACTGAAGCTTTCTTT. Looking up the rest from reference TRBV5-4 and TRBJ1-1 gives the full variable domain: ETGVTQSPTHLIKTRGQQVTLRCSSQSGHNTVSWYQQALGQGPQFIFQYYREEENGRGNFPPRFSGLQFPNYSSELNVNALELDDSALYLCASHRGSDTEAFFGQGTRLTVV.

This chain links TRBV5-1 with TRBJ2-3; 10 bases match TRBD2. Germline V lookup: CDR1 SGHRS, CDR2 YFSETQ. The length of the CDR3 is 16 residues. V was pared by 3 bases and J by 2 bases, with 6 bases of the junction left unmatched. CDR3 nucleotide sequence: TGCGCCAGCAGCTCCGGAGGGACTAGCGACACAGATACGCAGTATTTT. Translating it yields CASSSGGTSDTDTQYF. Full variable domain (outside the CDR3, taken from reference TRBV5-1 and TRBJ2-3): KAGVTQTPRYLIKTRGQQVTLSCSPISGHRSVSWYQQTPGQGLQFLFEYFSETQRNKGNFPGRFSGRQFSNSRSEMNVSTLELGDSALYLCASSSGGTSDTDTQYFGPGTRLTVL.

The CDR3 DNA sequence: TGTGCCAGCAGCTTAAGGGTGACAGGCCCAACGGCCAACGTCCTGACTTTC. This codes for CASSLRVTGPTANVLTF. This chain joins TRBV7-3 and TRBJ2-6; a weak D match, TRBD1 (6 bases). Germline V gene lookup returns CDR1 SGHTA and CDR2 FQGTGA. Trimming took off 1 base at V and 6 bases at J, with 16 bases between the two ends. The CDR3 sequence is 17 residues long. Using reference TRBV7-3 and TRBJ2-6 for the parts outside the CDR3, the full variable domain is GAGVSQTPSNKVTEKGKYVELRCDPISGHTALYWYRQSLGQGPEFLIYFQGTGAADDSGLPNDRFFAVRPEGSVSTLKIQRTERGDSAVYLCASSLRVTGPTANVLTFGAGSRLTVL.

This clone was recorded once. The chain couples TRBV7-9 to TRBJ1-4; unclear D gene. Trimming shortened V by 3 bases and J by 0 bases, and 8 bases separated the two germline ends. Germline V lookup: CDR1 SEHNR, CDR2 FQNEAQ (reference sequence). The CDR3 contains 15 residues. The CDR3 sequence: CASSFGQTTNEKLFF. CDR3 nucleotides: TGTGCCAGCAGCTTTGGCCAGACAACTAATGAAAAACTGTTTTTT.

The rearrangement joins TRBV11-1 to TRBJ2-7, with D unclear. Trimming took off 5 bases at V and 2 bases at J, with 16 bases between the two ends. CDR1 is SGHAT and CDR2 is FQDESV in the germline V gene (reference sequence). This CDR3 has 15 residues. Here the CDR3 reads CASSPWPQYTYEQYF. CDR3 in DNA: TGTGCCAGCAGCCCCTGGCCGCAGTATACCTACGAGCAGTACTTC.

The chain couples TRBV11-2 to TRBJ1-3, with a weak D call TRBD1 (5 bases). Germline V gene sequence: CDR1 SGHAT, CDR2 FQNNGV. This CDR3 has 16 residues. V shed 0 bases and J shed 4 bases, with 13 bases lying between them. The CDR3 DNA sequence: TGTGCCAGCAGCTTAGATCCGGGTTCAGGGGGAAACACCATATATTTT. As protein: CASSLDPGSGGNTIYF. The variable domain in full, with the rest retrieved from reference TRBV11-2 and TRBJ1-3, is EAGVAQSPRYKIIEKRQSVAFWCNPISGHATLYWYQQILGQGPKLLIQFQNNGVVDDSQLPKDRFSAERLKGVDSTLKIQPAKLEDSAVYLCASSLDPGSGGNTIYFGEGSWLTVV.

This clone has a single count. V gene TRBV30 combines with J gene TRBJ2-7, with 10 bases fitting TRBD2. Germline lookup yields CDR1 GTSNPN and CDR2 SVGIG (reference sequence). J lost 3 bases, V lost 2 bases, and 7 bases had no gene match. CDR3 length: 15 amino acids. CDR3 in amino acids: CAWSRFGTSVYEQYF. CDR3 bases: TGTGCCTGGAGTAGGTTTGGGACTAGCGTCTACGAGCAGTACTTC.

The V call is TRBV3-1 (or the pseudogene TRBV3-2), the J call TRBJ2-1; maybe TRBD2 (5 bases). This CDR3 is 13 amino acids long. Per germline, CDR1 LGHDT and CDR2 YNNKEL (reference sequence). V lost 5 bases, J lost 4 bases, and 9 bases lay in between. CDR3 sequence (DNA): TGTGCCAGCAGCTCCGACTATTACAATGAGCAGTTCTTC. Translation gives CASSSDYYNEQFF.

V gene TRBV7-2 combines with J gene TRBJ1-3, with D possibly TRBD1 on 5 matching bases. CDR3 length: 15 residues. Trimming cost V 3 bases and J 4 bases, with 13 bases left between them. CDR1 and CDR2 (germline): SGHTA, FQGNSA. The CDR3 loop is CASSFIPTVGNTIYF. The CDR3 DNA follows: TGTGCCAGCAGCTTCATACCGACAGTAGGAAACACCATATATTTT.

The chain joins TRBV24-1 to TRBJ1-5; D possibly corresponds to TRBD1 (6 bases). In germline, CDR1 is KGHDR, CDR2 SFDVKD. V was shortened by 4 bases and J by 2 bases, with 14 bases between the two germline ends. CDR3 length: 16 amino acids. In nucleotides, the CDR3 is TGTGCCACCAGTGACCACAGGGTTGGTCGCAATCAGCCCCAGCATTTT. It yields the protein CATSDHRVGRNQPQHF.

This clone was detected once. The chain combines TRBV6-6 with TRBJ2-5; 11 nucleotides agree with TRBD2. The germline gives CDR1 MNHNY, CDR2 SVGAGI (reference sequence). The CDR3 consists of 16 residues. After removal of 5 bases from V and 2 bases from J, the junction contained 7 bases not matched to a gene. The CDR3 DNA follows: TGTGCCAGCAGTCCCACTAGCGGGAGTCATCAAGAGACCCAGTACTTC. It yields the protein CASSPTSGSHQETQYF.

The genes are TRBV27 and TRBJ2-1, with a possible D match to TRBD1 (6 bases). Trimming removed 3 bases at V and 4 bases at J, with 7 bases between. This CDR3 has 13 residues. Germline V gene sequence: CDR1 MNHEY, CDR2 SMNVEV (reference sequence). CDR3 sequence (DNA): TGTGCCAGCAGTTTGGACAGTTACAATGAGCAGTTCTTC. It specifies CASSLDSYNEQFF.

This chain connects TRBV19 to TRBJ1-5; D is possibly TRBD1 (5 bases). Trimming shortened V by 5 bases and J by 2 bases, and 16 bases separated the two germline ends. There are 16 residues in the CDR3. Germline V CDR1 and CDR2: LNHDA, SQIVND (reference sequence). The CDR3 loop reads CASSLNGGERNQPQHF. In DNA form, the CDR3 reads TGTGCCAGTAGTTTGAATGGGGGGGAACGCAATCAGCCCCAGCATTTT.